What follows is one TCR beta chain and its context. Its antigen is as yet unknown. Both peripheral blood and punch biopsies of lesional scalp skin were obtained from patients who had alopecia areata. Following extraction, RNA underwent reverse transcription to cDNA, which served as the sequencing template. Repertoires were generated with immunoSEQ multiplex PCR, while TCRdb's copy carries only in-frame clones and drops some. The sample lists 9,900 or so clones, roughly three fifths seen once, with about 7.3% in the top ten. The data originate from a study of CD8+ T cells in alopecia areata. Across the whole study: Treated patients swallowed 5 to 10 mg of oral tofacitinib twice daily.

This CDR3 comprises 17 residues. V was pared by 3 bases and J by 0 bases, with 15 bases between. The germline V gene has CDR1 KGHSH and CDR2 LQKENI. Study observations and caveats: TCR sharing was clearer in mice than between patients, perhaps partly owing to patient HLA diversity.

This chain uses TRBV18 with TRBJ2-4, with D unclear. The clonotype comes from a human donor with alopecia areata. The specimen was skin, collected at week 0. CDR3 bases: TGTGCCAGCTCACCGCCCGGCGCGTCTGTAGCCAAAAACATTCAGTACTTC. Translation: CASSPPGASVAKNIQYF.